This TCR beta chain came from a study of T cells in Graves' hyperthyroidism and ophthalmopathy (dated by TCRdb to the late 2010s). In terms of the full investigation: Peripheral blood was sampled at the time of initial diagnosis, prior to any treatment. To identify TCR V-J signatures that set the groups apart, the researchers used a discovery cohort of roughly 100 patients, made up of 40 to 45 with Graves' ophthalmopathy and 57 with stable Graves' hyperthyroidism. Prospective prediction of ophthalmopathy was tested in an independent validation cohort of approximately 19 hyperthyroidism patients and 15 to 17 patients who later progressed to ophthalmopathy. The 100 or so discovery patients were divided at random into training and test sets in a 7:3 ratio. The study also compared thyroid tissue and blood T-cell repertoires from five or six Graves' hyperthyroidism patients. Once sampling was done, hyperthyroidism patients were given methimazole at a starting dose of 30 mg daily, whereas ophthalmopathy patients were given high-dose intravenous methylprednisolone. According to the paper, TCR Vbeta CDR3 sequencing was carried out on 135 peripheral blood samples, which came from approximately 43 ophthalmopathy, around 75 hyperthyroidism and about 17 progressor patients. Study-level results and caveats: Blood samples also contained most of the expanded thyroid clonotypes (frequency above 0.001), which suggests that blood repertoires may reflect thyroid immune responses. In cross-validation, a model built on a 13 V-J signature told ophthalmopathy apart from stable hyperthyroidism with roughly 87% sensitivity and roughly 81% specificity, and in testing the same model reached 80%/75%. In validation, the model predicted progression to ophthalmopathy a median of about 6 months before onset, with around 70% sensitivity and roughly 72% specificity. No statistical method was used to set the sample size in advance, and investigators knew the group allocation.

This clonotype was counted only a few times. No antigen is known for it. Per-base quality was not reported, and no clone a single base away is much larger than it. The V end loses 0 bases and the J end loses 7 bases, and a stretch of 16 bases separates them. CDR1 and CDR2, looked up from the germline V gene, are SGHAT and FQNNGV. The CDR3 runs 16 amino acids, cysteine and phenylalanine included. Left in the record is the CDR3 DNA by itself, 48 bases read in frame from the first base. Amplification of TCR beta CDR3 regions was carried out from RNA transcripts. For the first round of RT-PCR on the TCR CDR3, the HTBI primer set was used together with the Qiagen OneStep RT-PCR kit. Libraries were constructed in a second round of multiplex PCR, after which size selection and purification were carried out. Libraries were sequenced paired-end with 100 bp reads on an Illumina HiSeq2000. The published analysis was carried out like this. Raw data were processed with SOAPnuke, discarding reads with adapters, uncalled bases, mean Phred below 15, or no exact constant-primer or identifier match. COPE v1.2.5 was used to merge high-quality paired reads, and clonotypes were defined as unique nucleotide sequences. Clonotypes were aligned to IMGT TRBV, TRBD and TRBJ reference segments using MiTCR v1.1. Only V-J combinations with frequency above 0.0001, covering about 99% of repertoires, were analysed. A TCS score was defined as the ratio between F50 (clonal expansion) and ExV (chaos), using BLOSUM62-based TCRdist between CDR3 peptides within each V-J. Welch's t-statistics and random forest reduced fewer than 550 V-J features to 13, which were used in a naive Bayes classifier (R e1071). TCRdb trimmed public reads at Q25 via fastp, called clones via MiXCR and kept in-frame beta chains. CDR3 protein duplicates are merged, each entry listing the most common genes and DNA. Clone size and V and J calls follow TCRdb, not the original study. For this sample the table gives some 720,000 distinct CDR3 sequences, of which 16% were detected only once. 8.4% of the sample rests with the top ten.

A patient counted as having stable Graves' hyperthyroidism if no progression to ophthalmopathy occurred over 18 months of follow-up. Hyperthyroidism patients were newly diagnosed, with disease duration under 2 months, and aged 18 to 65 years. The study excluded patients with uncontrolled infections, other autoimmune diseases, pregnancy or lactation. Diagnoses were established on the basis of clinical symptoms, serum thyroxine and TRAb, thyroid ultrasound, and orbital computed tomography. Ficoll-Paque density gradient centrifugation was used to isolate PBMCs from approximately 10 ml of fresh peripheral blood. Total RNA was extracted using Trizol reagent, and RNA quality was assessed on an Agilent 2100 Bioanalyzer.

The receptor was derived from a man aged 18 to 29 with Graves' hyperthyroidism. The chain was built from TRBV11-2 and TRBJ2-1; TRBD2 is possibly the D segment (5 matching bases). What was sequenced was blood. The DNA sequence is given as TGTGCCAGCAGCTTAGAATCCAGTGGGAGAAAGAATGAGCAGTTCTTC. Its protein is CASSLESSGRKNEQFF.